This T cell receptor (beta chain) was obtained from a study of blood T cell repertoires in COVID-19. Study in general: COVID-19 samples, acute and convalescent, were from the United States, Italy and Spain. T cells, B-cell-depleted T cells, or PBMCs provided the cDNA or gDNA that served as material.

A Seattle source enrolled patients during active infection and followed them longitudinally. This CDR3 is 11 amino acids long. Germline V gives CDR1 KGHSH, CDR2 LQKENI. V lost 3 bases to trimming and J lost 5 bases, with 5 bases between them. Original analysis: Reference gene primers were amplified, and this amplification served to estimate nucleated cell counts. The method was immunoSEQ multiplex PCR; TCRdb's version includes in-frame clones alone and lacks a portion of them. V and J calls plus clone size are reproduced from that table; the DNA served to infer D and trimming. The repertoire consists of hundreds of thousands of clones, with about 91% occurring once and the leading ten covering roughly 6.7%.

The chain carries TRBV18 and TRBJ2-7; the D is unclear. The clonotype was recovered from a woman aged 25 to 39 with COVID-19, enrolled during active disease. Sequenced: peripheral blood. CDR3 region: CASSPVNEQYF. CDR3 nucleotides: TGTGCCAGCTCACCTGTTAACGAGCAGTACTTC.